The T cell receptor beta chain described here comes from a study of shared clonotypes between healthy human individuals. Trimming cost V 4 bases and J 0 bases, with 14 bases left between them. Germline CDR1 SGHTS, CDR2 YDEGEE. The CDR3 runs to 15 residues. Measured with immunoSEQ multiplex PCR; TCRdb has only the in-frame clones, and not every one. The table shows roughly 1,100,000 clones, with more than 65% occurring only once. The sequence came from a young man in good health. The rearrangement joins TRBV5-8 to TRBJ2-7; TRBD2 might be the D (5 bases). Sequenced: memory CD4+ T cells sorted from blood. This sample's subset: CD45RA-negative fraction. Here the CDR3 reads CASSNLDGISYEQYF. CDR3 sequence (DNA): TGTGCCAGCAGCAACTTGGACGGGATCTCCTACGAGCAGTACTTC.